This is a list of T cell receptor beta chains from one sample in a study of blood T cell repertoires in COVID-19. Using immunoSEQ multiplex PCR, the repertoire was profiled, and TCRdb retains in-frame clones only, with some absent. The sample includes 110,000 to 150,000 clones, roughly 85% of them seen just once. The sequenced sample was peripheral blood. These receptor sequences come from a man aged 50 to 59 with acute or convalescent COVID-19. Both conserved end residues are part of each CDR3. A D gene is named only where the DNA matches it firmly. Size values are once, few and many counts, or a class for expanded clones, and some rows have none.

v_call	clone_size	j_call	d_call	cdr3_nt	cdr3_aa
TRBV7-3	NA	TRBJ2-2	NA	TGTGCCAGCAGCCCTCAGGGGGGACTCAGGGGAACCGGGGAGCTGTTTTTT	CASSPQGGLRGTGELFF
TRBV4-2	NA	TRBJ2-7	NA	TGTGCCAGCAGCCCACTAGGCGAGGGCAGTCCTGGCGAGCAGTACTTC	CASSPLGEGSPGEQYF
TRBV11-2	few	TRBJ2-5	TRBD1	TGTGCCAGCAGCCCCCGGGACAGCCAGACCCAGTACTTC	CASSPRDSQTQYF
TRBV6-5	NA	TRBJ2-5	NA	TGTGCCAGCAGTTACCGGGGGGCCCTCGAGACCCAGTACTTC	CASSYRGALETQYF
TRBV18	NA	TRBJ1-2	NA	TGTGCCAGCTCACCACCGGCGGGGGGCAATGGCTACACCTTC	CASSPPAGGNGYTF
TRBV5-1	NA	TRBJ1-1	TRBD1	TGCGCCAGCAGCTTGGGGGGGACAGGACGGAACACTGAAGCTTTCTTT	CASSLGGTGRNTEAFF
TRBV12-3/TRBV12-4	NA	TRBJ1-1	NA	TGTGCCAGCACCCGGGGGAGCCGTACTGAAGCTTTCTTT	CASTRGSRTEAFF
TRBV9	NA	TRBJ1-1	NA	TGTGCCAGCAGCCAGGGCCAGGGTTGGAACACTGAAGCTTTCTTT	CASSQGQGWNTEAFF
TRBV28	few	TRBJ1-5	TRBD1	TGTGCCAGCAGTGCCATCCGGGGACAGGGGACTCAGCCCCAGCATTTT	CASSAIRGQGTQPQHF
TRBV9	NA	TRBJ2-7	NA	TGTGCCAGCAGCGTAGGGGCGGACTCAAGATACGAGCAGTACTTC	CASSVGADSRYEQYF
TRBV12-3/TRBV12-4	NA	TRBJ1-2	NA	TGTGCCAGCAGTTTAGCAGGAGATGGCTACACCTTC	CASSLAGDGYTF
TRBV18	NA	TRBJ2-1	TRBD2	TGTGCCAGCTCACCACCGAAGCTAGCGGGAGGTAGTAGTGAGCAGTTCTTC	CASSPPKLAGGSSEQFF
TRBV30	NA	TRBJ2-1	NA	TGTGCCTGGAGTGTAATGCCGGGAGCCTACAATGAGCAGTTCTTC	CAWSVMPGAYNEQFF
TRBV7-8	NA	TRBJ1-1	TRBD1	TGTGCCAGCAGCCCGGGACAGTATGCTTTCTTT	CASSPGQYAFF
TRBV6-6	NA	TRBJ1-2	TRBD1	TGTGCCAGCAGCTCGACAGGGGATGGTGGCTACACCTTC	CASSSTGDGGYTF
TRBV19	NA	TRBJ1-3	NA	TGTGCCAGTACCAGACAACAGGGAAACACCATATATTTT	CASTRQQGNTIYF
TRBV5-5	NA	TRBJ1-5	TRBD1	TGTGCCAGCAGCTTGGACAGGGGATCGCAGCCCCAGCATTTT	CASSLDRGSQPQHF
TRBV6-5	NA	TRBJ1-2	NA	TGTGCCAGCAGTTACGAATTCAGGGACTATGGCTACACCTTC	CASSYEFRDYGYTF
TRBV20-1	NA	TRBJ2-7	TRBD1	TGCAGTGCTAGTCCCGGGACAGGGAGTAAGTCCTACGAGCAGTACTTC	CSASPGTGSKSYEQYF
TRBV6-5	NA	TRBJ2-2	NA	TGTGCCAGCAGAAAAGCGGGGAACACCGGGGAGCTGTTTTTT	CASRKAGNTGELFF
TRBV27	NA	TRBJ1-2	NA	TGTGCCAGTTTCGGACCGGGAGGCACCTATGGCTACACCTTC	CASFGPGGTYGYTF
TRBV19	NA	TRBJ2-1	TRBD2	TGTGCCAGTAGTCCCGGACTAGCGAGATACAATGAGCAGTTCTTC	CASSPGLARYNEQFF
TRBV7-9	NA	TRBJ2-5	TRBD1	TGTGCCAGCAGCTGGACAGGCCAAGAGACCCAGTACTTC	CASSWTGQETQYF
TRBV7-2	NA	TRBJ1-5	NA	TGTGCCAGCAGCCCGCGAGATAGCAATCAGCCCCAGCATTTT	CASSPRDSNQPQHF
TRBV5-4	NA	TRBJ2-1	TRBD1	TGTGCCAGCAGCACCGGGACAGGGGTCACCAGGTACAATGAGCAGTTCTTC	CASSTGTGVTRYNEQFF
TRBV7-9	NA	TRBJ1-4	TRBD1	TGTGCCAGCAGCTTATCGACAGGGGCTAATGAAAAACTGTTTTTT	CASSLSTGANEKLFF
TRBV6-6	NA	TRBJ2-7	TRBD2	TGTGCCAGCCGTGCAAGCGGGGGGACGGCCTACGAGCAGTACTTC	CASRASGGTAYEQYF
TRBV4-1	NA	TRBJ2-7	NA	TGCGCCAGCAGCCAGGCCTGGACAGCCACCTACGAGCAGTACTTC	CASSQAWTATYEQYF